Each of the 3 T cell receptor beta chains below was sequenced from the same sample in a study of CD8 T cells in ankylosing spondylitis (TCRdb year 2017). Libraries were prepared through 5' RACE. Sequencing was carried out with an Illumina HiSeq 2500. The public reads were reprocessed in TCRdb via fastp at Q25 and MiXCR, keeping in-frame beta chains. Each record represents a unique CDR3 protein, reported with the most common genes and DNA among its rows. This sample gives some 240,000 distinct CDR3 sequences in total; 8% to 9.5% of them show up just once. The ten top clones hold approximately 6.2% of the sample. What was sequenced was blood, either unsorted or a sorted T cell fraction (not recorded which). Source of these receptors: a male donor with ankylosing spondylitis or in good health (not recorded which).

This clonotype was observed at least ten times. The gene calls are TRBV11-1 and TRBJ1-1; maybe TRBD1 (6 bases). The CDR3 totals 15 residues. Trimming stripped 2 bases from V and 5 bases from J, with 15 bases between. Germline loops: CDR1 SGHAT, CDR2 FQDESV (reference sequence). CDR3 protein: CASSLRAGRGTEAFF. The CDR3 DNA reads TGTGCCAGCAGCTTAAGAGCTGGCAGGGGTACTGAAGCTTTCTTT.

The chain links TRBV9 to TRBJ2-5, with TRBD2 matching 7 bases. The germline V gene has CDR1 SGDLS and CDR2 YYNGEE. After removal of 4 bases from V and 5 bases from J, the junction contained 8 bases not matched to a gene. The CDR3 is 14 amino acids. CDR3: CASSSTGGAETQYF. The DNA for the CDR3 is TGTGCCAGCAGCTCTACGGGGGGAGCGGAGACCCAGTACTTC. Full variable domain (missing parts from reference TRBV9 and TRBJ2-5): DSGVTQTPKHLITATGQRVTLRCSPRSGDLSVYWYQQSLDQGLQFLIQYYNGEERAKGNILERFSAQQFPDLHSELNLSSLELGDSALYFCASSSTGGAETQYFGPGTRLLVL.

V usage is TRBV18 and J usage is TRBJ2-1, with TRBD1 identical over 7 bases. CDR1 and CDR2 from the germline V gene are KGHSH and LQKENI. J gave up 0 bases and V 3 bases, and 8 bases lay outside the gene matches. The CDR3 totals 17 residues. The CDR3 spells CASSPDRRLGSYNEQFF. The CDR3 nucleotides read TGTGCCAGCTCACCGGACAGGCGGCTCGGCTCCTACAATGAGCAGTTCTTC.